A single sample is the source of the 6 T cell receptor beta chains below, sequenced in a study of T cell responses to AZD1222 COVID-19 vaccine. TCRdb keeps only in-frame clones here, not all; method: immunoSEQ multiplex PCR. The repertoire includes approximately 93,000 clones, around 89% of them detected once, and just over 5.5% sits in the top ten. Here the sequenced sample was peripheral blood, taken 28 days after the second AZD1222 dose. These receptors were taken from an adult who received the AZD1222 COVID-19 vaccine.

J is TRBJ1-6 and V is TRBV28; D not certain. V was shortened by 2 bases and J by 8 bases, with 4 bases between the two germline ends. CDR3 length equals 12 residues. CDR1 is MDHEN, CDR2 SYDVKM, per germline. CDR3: CASSLSHSPLHF. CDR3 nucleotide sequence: TGTGCCAGCAGTTTAAGCCATTCACCCCTCCACTTT.

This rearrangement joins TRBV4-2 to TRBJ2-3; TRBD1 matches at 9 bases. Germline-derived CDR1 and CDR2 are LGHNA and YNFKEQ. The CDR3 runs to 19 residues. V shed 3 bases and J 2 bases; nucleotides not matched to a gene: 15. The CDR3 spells CASSHPGATGTGITDTQYF. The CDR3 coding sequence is TGTGCCAGCAGCCATCCGGGAGCGACCGGGACAGGGATCACAGATACGCAGTATTTT.

The CDR3 bases are TGTGCCAGCAGTTTGGGGGTAGCGGTCTATGGCTACACCTTC. Translating it yields CASSLGVAVYGYTF. V is TRBV28 and J is TRBJ1-2; TRBD1 is a possible D gene (5 bases). Germline assignment: CDR1 MDHEN and CDR2 SYDVKM. Trimming cost V 3 bases and J 4 bases, with 12 bases left between them. The CDR3 contains 14 residues.

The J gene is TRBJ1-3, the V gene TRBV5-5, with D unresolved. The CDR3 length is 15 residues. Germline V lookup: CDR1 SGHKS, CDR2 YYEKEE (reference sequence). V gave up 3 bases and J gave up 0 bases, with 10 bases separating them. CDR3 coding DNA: TGTGCCAGCAGCTCATGGACCGGCTCTGGAAACACCATATATTTT. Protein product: CASSSWTGSGNTIYF.

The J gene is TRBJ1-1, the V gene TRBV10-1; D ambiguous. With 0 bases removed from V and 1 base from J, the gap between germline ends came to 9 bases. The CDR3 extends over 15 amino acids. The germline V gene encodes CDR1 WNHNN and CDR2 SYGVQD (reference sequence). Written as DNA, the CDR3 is TGCGCCAGCAGTGAGTCAGGGCGGCAGAACACTGAAGCTTTCTTT. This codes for CASSESGRQNTEAFF.

CDR3 in amino acids: CASEPGTPSNTGELFF. For the CDR3, the DNA is TGCGCCAGCGAGCCGGGGACCCCCTCGAACACCGGGGAGCTGTTTTTT. This rearrangement joins TRBV5-1 to TRBJ2-2, with D tentatively TRBD1 or TRBD2 (5 bases each). The germline V gene encodes CDR1 SGHRS and CDR2 YFSETQ. This CDR3 is built from 16 residues. Trimming removed 7 bases at V and 0 bases at J, with 16 bases between. The full variable domain, rest sourced from reference TRBV5-1 and TRBJ2-2, is KAGVTQTPRYLIKTRGQQVTLSCSPISGHRSVSWYQQTPGQGLQFLFEYFSETQRNKGNFPGRFSGRQFSNSRSEMNVSTLELGDSALYLCASEPGTPSNTGELFFGEGSRLTVL.